The 2 T cell receptor beta chains given below trace back to one sample, sequenced in a study of PD-1 blockade in classical Hodgkin lymphoma. Profiling relied on immunoSEQ multiplex PCR, and the TCRdb table lists in-frame clones only, not all of them. In the table there are fewer than 55,000 clones, about 90% of which are singletons. Each patient experienced a relapse that followed autologous stem cell transplantation, and brentuximab vedotin exposure varied. Source: peripheral blood mononuclear cells (PBMCs), taken at baseline. The receptor set was obtained from a human donor with classical Hodgkin lymphoma.

V and J are TRBV19 and TRBJ1-2; 12 nucleotides agree with TRBD1. This CDR3 comprises 14 residues. Germline CDR1 is LNHDA and CDR2 is SQIVND (reference sequence). V gave up 6 bases and J gave up 7 bases; unmatched junction bases: 6. The DNA for the CDR3 is TGTGCCAGTAGGAGGGGACAGGGGGCGCCTGGCTACACCTTC. It codes for CASRRGQGAPGYTF.

The chain carries TRBV4-1 and TRBJ1-5; D call uncertain. Trimming removed 1 base from V and 5 bases from J, with 15 bases in between. The CDR3 length is 16 residues. Germline CDR1 MGHRA, CDR2 YSYEKL. CDR3 in amino acids: CASSQALDPQDQPQHF. CDR3 DNA sequence: TGCGCCAGCAGCCAAGCTTTGGATCCGCAAGATCAGCCCCAGCATTTT.